The clone carrying this T cell receptor (beta chain) has a single count. The antigen remains unidentified. Splitting of each subset's genomic DNA was done evenly across several immunoSEQ plates. Generated by immunoSEQ multiplex PCR, the TCRdb table keeps only in-frame clones and is missing some. The sample lists approximately 510,000 clones; around 74% were seen once. All of the donors resided in Nashville, Tennessee, and each was a Caucasian adult. Around 86 million PBMCs went into genomic DNA for unsorted samples. This CDR3 spans 13 amino acids. V was shortened by 3 bases and J by 4 bases, with 7 bases between the two germline ends. Germline V gene sequence: CDR1 SGHVS, CDR2 FQNEAQ. The entry originates in a study of shared clonotypes between healthy human individuals. Overall study results and limits: Donor scarcity curtailed the genetic and exposure-history diversity represented herein.

Sequenced input: PBMCs. The chain is built from TRBV7-8 and TRBJ2-1, with D unclear. The TCR was taken from a woman in her forties in good health. Some clones in this sample may be carry-over from other donors' samples. DNA of the CDR3: TGTGCCAGCAGCTTCCGGCAATACAATGAGCAGTTCTTC. Its protein product is CASSFRQYNEQFF. Full variable domain (rest looked up from reference TRBV7-8 and TRBJ2-1): GAGVSQSPRYKVAKRGQDVALRCDPISGHVSLFWYQQALGQGPEFLTYFQNEAQLDKSGLPSDRFFAERPEGSVSTLKIQRTQQEDSAVYLCASSFRQYNEQFFGPGTRLTVL.